This T cell receptor beta chain was profiled in a study of identical twins. V gave up 1 base and J gave up 10 bases; unmatched junction bases: 11. Germline CDR1 reads DFQATT; CDR2 reads SNEGSKA (reference sequence). This CDR3 is 15 amino acids long. This clonotype was seen more than once but under ten times. One entry per CDR3 protein results from TCRdb running MiXCR on the 5' RACE reads. Of about 470,000 distinct CDR3 sequences listed, 20% to 25% are singletons. Healthy Caucasians provided all donations. The same sample was also studied in work on T cells expressing NK-cell markers. That work adds: From sorted CD3+CD56+NKG2C+, CD3+CD56+NKG2C- and CD3+CD56-NKG2C+ T cells came the TCR beta repertoires.

The sequence was collected from a woman aged 18-35 years in good health. Sequenced material: CD4+ T cells sorted from blood. V usage is TRBV20-1 and J usage is TRBJ2-1, with 9 positions matching TRBD2. The CDR3 DNA reads as TGCAGTGCTAGAGGTTCGAGCGGGAGGTTAAGAGAGCAGTTCTTC. Its translation is CSARGSSGRLREQFF.